A single sample is the source of the 10 T cell receptor beta chains below, sequenced in a study of shared clonotypes between healthy human individuals. The data were produced by immunoSEQ multiplex PCR, yet TCRdb's version contains in-frame clones alone and is incomplete. The table includes about 450,000 clones, about four fifths detected once. Sequencing input: PBMCs. The receptors were gathered from a woman in her 40s in good health. Some clones in this sample may be carry-over from other donors' samples.

V usage is TRBV27 and J usage is TRBJ1-4, with TRBD1 as a possible D gene (6 bases). Germline V CDR1 and CDR2: MNHEY, SMNVEV (reference sequence). Deletions cut 5 bases from V and 3 bases from J, with 13 bases between. CDR3 length: 15 residues. CDR3 loop: CASSRLGASNEKLFF. CDR3 coding DNA: TGTGCCAGCAGTCGGCTGGGGGCGTCTAATGAAAAACTGTTTTTT.

The chain joins TRBV7-2 to TRBJ2-1; D could derive from TRBD1 or TRBD2 (6 bases each). Per germline, CDR1 SGHTA and CDR2 FQGNSA. The length of the CDR3 is 14 residues. The V gene lost 11 bases and the J gene lost 5 bases, with 19 bases spanning the gap. The CDR3 spells CACDAGQTHNEQFF. Here the CDR3 DNA reads TGTGCCTGCGACGCGGGACAAACCCACAATGAGCAGTTCTTC.

This clone came up a few times. V and J are TRBV28 and TRBJ1-1; tentatively, D is TRBD1 (5 bases). Trimming left V 10 bases short and J 7 bases short, with 25 bases between. The germline gives CDR1 MDHEN, CDR2 SYDVKM. CDR3 length: 15 residues. The chain's CDR3 is CATTEEGRVNVEAFF. CDR3 in DNA: TGTGCCACCACAGAGGAGGGCAGGGTGAATGTTGAAGCTTTCTTT.

This chain uses TRBV5-1 with TRBJ2-7; 8 bases align to TRBD2. V was clipped by 1 base and J by 0 bases; unmatched bases: 9. The V gene's germline CDR1 is SGHRS and CDR2 YFSETQ. This CDR3 comprises 17 residues. The CDR3 coding sequence is TGCGCCAGCAGCTTGCCGCTAGCGGGTAGTAGCTCCTACGAGCAGTACTTC. Translated: CASSLPLAGSSSYEQYF.

The CDR3 spells CASSFRSGTASYEQYF. As DNA, the CDR3 is TGTGCCAGCAGCTTCCGATCCGGGACAGCTAGCTACGAGCAGTACTTC. The genes are TRBV7-9 and TRBJ2-7, with 7 bases aligning to TRBD1. V was clipped by 3 bases and J by 3 bases; unmatched bases: 11. CDR3 length: 16 amino acids. Looked up from germline, CDR1 is SEHNR and CDR2 is FQNEAQ (reference sequence).

The genes are TRBV5-4 and TRBJ2-5, with D possibly TRBD1 on 6 matching bases. V gave up 5 bases and J gave up 2 bases, with 10 bases separating them. The CDR3 has 13 amino acids. Germline V lookup: CDR1 SGHNT, CDR2 YYREEE (reference sequence). This chain's CDR3 is CASRETGQETQYF. CDR3 nucleotide sequence: TGTGCCAGCAGGGAAACAGGGCAAGAGACCCAGTACTTC.

This chain links TRBV13 with TRBJ2-5; tentatively, D is TRBD1 (6 bases). The J call is doubtful: the DNA matches TRBJ2-7 better. The CDR3 is 12 amino acids. CDR1 and CDR2 (germline): PRHDT, FYEKMQ (reference sequence). For the CDR3, the DNA is TGTGCCAGCAGCGGGGCGGACAGCGAGCAGTACTTC. Translated: CASSGADSEQYF.

The chain uses TRBV6-6 and TRBJ2-7; 12 bases fit TRBD2. The J segment lost 7 bases and the V segment lost 4 bases, leaving 8 bases of the junction unmatched. The CDR3 is made up of 15 amino acids. Germline-derived CDR1 and CDR2 are MNHNY and SVGAGI (reference sequence). CDR3 residues: CASSSGLAGLYEQYF. The CDR3 coding sequence is TGTGCCAGCAGTTCCGGACTAGCGGGATTATATGAGCAGTACTTC.

CDR3 region: CAWAGNQLAGANVLTF. DNA for the CDR3: TGTGCCTGGGCCGGGAATCAGTTGGCTGGGGCCAACGTCCTGACTTTC. The chain carries TRBV30 and TRBJ2-6; perhaps TRBD2 as D (5 bases). V was shortened by 5 bases and J by 2 bases, with 16 bases between the two germline ends. This CDR3 has 16 residues. CDR1 and CDR2 from the germline V gene are GTSNPN and SVGIG (reference sequence).

This clone was seen only a few times. The same CDR3 arises from other DNA sequences in this sample as well. The chain has TRBV7-9 and TRBJ2-1; TRBD2 aligns across 7 bases. Unmatched junction bases numbered 9, after V lost 5 bases and J lost 2 bases. The germline gives CDR1 SEHNR, CDR2 FQNEAQ (reference sequence). The CDR3 sequence is 16 residues long. The CDR3 nucleotides are TGTGCCAGCAGCCCGAGGGGCGGGAGTGCCTACAATGAGCAGTTCTTC. Protein sequence: CASSPRGGSAYNEQFF.